The text below deals with one TCR beta chain. Its antigen is not identified. The sample originates from a study of cytotoxic CD8 clonotypes in ibrutinib-treated CLL. The CDR3 length is 14 residues. Trimming cost V 5 bases and J 0 bases, with 11 bases left between them. CDR1 is SGHVS and CDR2 is FQNEAQ in the germline V gene. Generated by immunoSEQ multiplex PCR, the TCRdb table keeps only in-frame clones and is missing some. The sample consists of tens of thousands of clones, over 55% of them appearing once. Overall study results and limits: Public clonotypes, found uncommonly, either contracted or stayed stable on treatment.

The sequenced sample was PBMCs, obtained after 24 months of ibrutinib treatment. This sequence originates from a human donor with chronic lymphocytic leukemia. The chain has TRBV7-8 and TRBJ2-7; TRBD1 might be the D (6 bases). CDR3 protein: CASSQQGNSYEQYF. The CDR3, as DNA: TGTGCCAGCAGCCAACAGGGCAACTCCTACGAGCAGTACTTC. Based on the CDR3 plus reference TRBV7-8 and TRBJ2-7, the full variable domain is GAGVSQSPRYKVAKRGQDVALRCDPISGHVSLFWYQQALGQGPEFLTYFQNEAQLDKSGLPSDRFFAERPEGSVSTLKIQRTQQEDSAVYLCASSQQGNSYEQYFGPGTRLTVT.